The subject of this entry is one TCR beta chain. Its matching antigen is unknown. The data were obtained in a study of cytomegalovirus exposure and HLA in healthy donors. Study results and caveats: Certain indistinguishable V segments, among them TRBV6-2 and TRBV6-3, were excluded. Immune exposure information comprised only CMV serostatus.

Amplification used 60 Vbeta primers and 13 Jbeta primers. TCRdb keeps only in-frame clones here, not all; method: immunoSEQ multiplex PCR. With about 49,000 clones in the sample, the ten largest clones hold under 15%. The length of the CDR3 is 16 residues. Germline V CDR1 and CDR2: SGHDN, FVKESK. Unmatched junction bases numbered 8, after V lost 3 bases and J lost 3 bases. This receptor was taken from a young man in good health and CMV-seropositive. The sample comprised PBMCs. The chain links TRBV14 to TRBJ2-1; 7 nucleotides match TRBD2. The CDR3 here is CASSQPAAGFYNEQFF. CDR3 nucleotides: TGTGCCAGCAGCCAGCCCGCAGCGGGATTCTACAATGAGCAGTTCTTC.